A single sample is the source of the 32 T cell receptor beta chains below, sequenced in a study of blood T cells in healthy people across ages. A second PCR, run for about 7 to 11 cycles, used a sample-barcoded 5' primer plus a J-beta primer mix. TCRdb re-derived calls from the 5' RACE reads in MiXCR, one entry per CDR3 protein. The table records some 1,500,000 distinct CDR3 sequences, about 42% of them present only once. Sequenced sample: blood. These receptors came from a woman aged 18-29 years in good health.

This chain uses TRBV7-2 with TRBJ1-1; maybe TRBD1 (5 bases). The germline V gene encodes CDR1 SGHTA and CDR2 FQGNSA. The CDR3 consists of 16 residues. Trimming removed 1 base at V and 1 base at J, with 13 bases between. CDR3 DNA sequence: TGTGCCAGCAGCTTAGATCCGTGGGGGTCGAACACTGAAGCTTTCTTT. Translated: CASSLDPWGSNTEAFF.

V and J are TRBV12-3 or TRBV12-4 and TRBJ1-1; D is perhaps TRBD1 (6 bases). Trimming took 6 bases from V and 9 from J, leaving 11 bases between them. This CDR3 is built from 11 residues. DNA for the CDR3: TGTGCCAGCAGGCGACAGGAGAAAGCTTTCTTT. It is translated as CASRRQEKAFF.

This clonotype came up a few times. J is TRBJ1-2 and V is TRBV6-5; D gene uncertain. The germline V gene has CDR1 MNHEY and CDR2 SVGAGI. The CDR3 has 13 residues. With 3 bases removed from V and 6 bases from J, the gap between germline ends came to 11 bases. CDR3 in DNA: TGTGCCAGCAGTTATTCTAGGGCTGATGGCTACACCTTC. This sequence encodes CASSYSRADGYTF.

This clonotype was detected only a few times. This sequence joins TRBV4-3 and TRBJ2-2; 9 bases map to TRBD2. The junction had 7 bases not matched to a gene; V was cut back by 2 bases and J by 6 bases. The CDR3 consists of 16 residues. Germline-derived CDR1 and CDR2 are LGHNA and YSLEER. The CDR3 region is CASSQLAGAIAGELFF. The CDR3 region has the DNA TGCGCCAGCAGCCAATTAGCGGGAGCAATCGCCGGGGAGCTGTTTTTT.

This clonotype was detected only a few times. The V and J genes are TRBV5-5 and TRBJ1-2; perhaps TRBD1 as D (5 bases). CDR3 size: 18 residues. The germline V gene has CDR1 SGHKS and CDR2 YYEKEE (reference sequence). Trimming stripped 0 bases from V and 0 bases from J, with 18 bases between. The CDR3 region has the DNA TGTGCCAGCAGCTTGGGGGACTCTTGGTTCCCAGCTAACTATGGCTACACCTTC. Residues: CASSLGDSWFPANYGYTF.

The table lists this clonotype with a few counts. The chain uses TRBV20-1 and TRBJ2-7, with D perhaps given as TRBD1 or TRBD2 (5 bases each). This CDR3 comprises 14 residues. V was shortened by 1 base and J by 1 base, with 11 bases between the two germline ends. CDR1 and CDR2 (germline): DFQATT, SNEGSKA (reference sequence). The CDR3 bases are TGCAGTGCTAGAGTCGGGACGGAATCCTACGAGCAGTACTTC. This sequence encodes CSARVGTESYEQYF.

The chain joins TRBV30 to TRBJ2-7; 7 nucleotides agree with TRBD1. V shed 3 bases, J shed 4 bases, and the junction held 6 bases outside the gene matches. Looked up from germline, CDR1 is GTSNPN and CDR2 is SVGIG (reference sequence). The CDR3 is made up of 13 amino acids. The CDR3 reads CAWSRDSPYEQYF. The CDR3 nucleotides are TGTGCCTGGAGCCGGGACAGCCCATACGAGCAGTACTTC. Supplemented by reference TRBV30 and TRBJ2-7, the full variable domain reads SQTIHQWPATLVQPVGSPLSLECTVEGTSNPNLYWYRQAAGRGLQLLFYSVGIGQISSEVPQNLSASRPQDRQFILSSKKLLLSDSGFYLCAWSRDSPYEQYFGPGTRLTVT.

The CDR3 nucleotides are TGTGCCAGCAGCTTACGGAGGGACAGCTCCTACGAGCAGTACTTC. It is translated as CASSLRRDSSYEQYF. The chain joins TRBV7-2 to TRBJ2-7; possibly TRBD1 for D (7 bases). Looked up from germline, CDR1 is SGHTA and CDR2 is FQGNSA. This CDR3 comprises 15 residues. Trimming removed 2 bases from V and 0 bases from J, with 11 bases in between. The full variable domain, completed using reference TRBV7-2 and TRBJ2-7, is GAGVSQSPSNKVTEKGKDVELRCDPISGHTALYWYRQSLGQGLEFLIYFQGNSAPDKSGLPSDRFSAERTGGSVSTLTIQRTQQEDSAVYLCASSLRRDSSYEQYFGPGTRLTVT.

The chain links TRBV5-1 to TRBJ1-1; D is ambiguous. V lost 0 bases and J lost 0, with 12 bases in between. The germline V gene has CDR1 SGHRS and CDR2 YFSETQ. The CDR3 sequence is 16 residues long. CDR3: CASSLASNWMNTEAFF. CDR3 bases: TGCGCCAGCAGCTTGGCCTCAAACTGGATGAACACTGAAGCTTTCTTT.

This clonotype was recorded a few times. The chain is built from TRBV18 and TRBJ2-3; D is unclear. The CDR3 contains 15 residues. The germline CDR1 and CDR2 sequences are KGHSH and LQKENI. Trimming pared 0 bases from V and 6 bases from J, leaving 13 bases between. In nucleotides, the CDR3 is TGTGCCAGCTCACCACCCGGGCTTGATTCGGATACGCAGTATTTT. Translating gives CASSPPGLDSDTQYF.

V gene TRBV10-3 combines with J gene TRBJ1-2; tentative D call: TRBD1 (6 bases). V lost 0 bases and J 2 bases, leaving 13 bases between the germline ends. CDR3 length: 16 residues. Germline V gene sequence: CDR1 ENHRY, CDR2 SYGVKD. The DNA for the CDR3 is TGTGCCATCAGTGAGTCGGAGGAGGGGGTAAACTATGGCTACACCTTC. Translated, it gives CAISESEEGVNYGYTF.

The J gene is TRBJ1-1, the V gene TRBV29-1; 8 bases line up with TRBD1. Per the germline V gene, CDR1 is SQVTM and CDR2 is ANQGSEA. The CDR3 extends over 13 amino acids. V lost 8 bases, J lost 11 bases, and 16 bases stayed unmatched. CDR3 protein: CSFRTGSKLQAFF. The CDR3 DNA reads as TGCAGCTTCAGGACAGGGAGTAAACTTCAGGCTTTCTTT.

This clonotype was seen only a few times. V is TRBV29-1 and J is TRBJ2-5; maybe TRBD2 (6 bases). The length of the CDR3 is 14 residues. Trimming took off 4 bases at V and 1 base at J, with 13 bases between the two ends. Per germline, CDR1 SQVTM and CDR2 ANQGSEA. The CDR3 reads CSVVGGRAQETQYF. DNA of the CDR3: TGCAGCGTTGTGGGGGGTCGAGCCCAAGAGACCCAGTACTTC. The whole variable domain, filled in from reference TRBV29-1 and TRBJ2-5, reads SAVISQKPSRDICQRGTSLTIQCQVDSQVTMMFWYRQQPGQSLTLIATANQGSEATYESGFVIDKFPISRPNLTFSTLTVSNMSPEDSSIYLCSVVGGRAQETQYFGPGTRLLVL.

In this sample, this clonotype turned up many times. This rearrangement joins TRBV4-2 to TRBJ2-7; no reliable D call. Trimming cost V 1 base and J 5 bases, with 3 bases left between them. The CDR3 loop spans 11 amino acids. Germline CDR1 reads LGHNA; CDR2 reads YNFKEQ. For the CDR3, the DNA is TGTGCCAGCAGCCAAGCCCACGAGCAGTACTTC. It encodes CASSQAHEQYF.

The J gene is TRBJ2-3, the V gene TRBV4-1, with TRBD2 matching over 11 bases. Germline trimming cut 1 base from V and 7 bases from J; bases unmatched to any gene: 10. In germline, CDR1 is MGHRA, CDR2 YSYEKL. This CDR3 comprises 17 residues. The CDR3 sequence: CASSQGRLAGPTNTQYF. DNA of the CDR3: TGCGCCAGCAGCCAAGGTAGACTAGCGGGACCGACGAATACGCAGTATTTT.

For this clonotype: Since a much larger clone is just one base distant, this may be a read error. The chain uses TRBV4-2 and TRBJ2-4; TRBD2 matches 9 bases. CDR3 size: 16 residues. Germline values: CDR1 LGHNA, CDR2 YNFKEQ. V was pared by 1 base and J by 13 bases, with 14 bases of the junction left unmatched. In DNA, the CDR3 is TGTGCCAGCAGCCAAGGTAGCGGGGGCCAGTACAATGAGCAGTACTTC. Protein sequence: CASSQGSGGQYNEQYF.

This clonotype was seen just once. The chain carries TRBV4-1 and TRBJ2-5, with TRBD1 matching over 7 bases. Germline V gene lookup returns CDR1 MGHRA and CDR2 YSYEKL. The CDR3 contains 16 residues. After removal of 2 bases from V and 6 bases from J, the junction contained 12 bases not matched to a gene. CDR3: CASSQPRKNRGQTQYF. The CDR3 DNA follows: TGCGCCAGCAGCCAACCACGGAAGAACAGGGGACAGACCCAGTACTTC.

This rearrangement joins TRBV20-1 to TRBJ1-2, with no clear D. This CDR3 has 12 amino acids. CDR1 is DFQATT and CDR2 is SNEGSKA in the germline V gene (reference sequence). With 3 bases removed from V and 3 bases from J, the gap between germline ends came to 8 bases. The CDR3 reads CSASNPDYGYTF. The CDR3 nucleotides read TGCAGTGCTAGTAATCCGGACTATGGCTACACCTTC.

This chain links TRBV7-2 with TRBJ1-4; 7 nucleotides align to TRBD1. The V segment lost 5 bases and the J segment 5 bases; nucleotides outside the gene matches: 8. The CDR3 extends over 15 amino acids. Germline V gene sequence: CDR1 SGHTA, CDR2 FQGNSA. CDR3 amino acids: CASSAPGQLNEKLFF. The CDR3 DNA reads TGTGCCAGCAGCGCTCCGGGACAGCTAAATGAAAAACTGTTTTTT.

The chain combines TRBV20-1 with TRBJ1-5, with D possibly TRBD1 on 5 matching bases. Between the trimmed V and J ends, which lost 3 bases and 0 bases, there was a span of 15 bases. CDR3 length: 16 residues. Germline CDR1 and CDR2: DFQATT and SNEGSKA (reference sequence). The CDR3 is CSASPQGTLSNQPQHF. CDR3 nucleotides: TGCAGTGCTAGTCCCCAGGGTACTCTTAGCAATCAGCCCCAGCATTTT.

This chain links TRBV28 with TRBJ2-3, with D maybe TRBD2 (6 bases). The CDR3 totals 15 residues. The germline gives CDR1 MDHEN, CDR2 SYDVKM. Trimming removed 7 bases at V and 3 bases at J, with 17 bases between. CDR3 region: CASTVAGSATDTQYF. CDR3 coding DNA: TGTGCCAGCACCGTTGCGGGGAGCGCAACAGATACGCAGTATTTT.

The V and J genes are TRBV29-1 and TRBJ2-5, with TRBD1 as a possible D gene (6 bases). The CDR3 has 14 residues. Germline CDR1 SQVTM, CDR2 ANQGSEA. The ends were cut back, 4 bases at V and 11 bases at J, with 23 bases in the middle. CDR3 residues: CSVGKGGMNNEQYF. The CDR3 coding sequence is TGCAGCGTTGGAAAAGGGGGAATGAACAATGAGCAGTACTTC. The variable domain in full, with the rest retrieved from reference TRBV29-1 and TRBJ2-5, is SAVISQKPSRDICQRGTSLTIQCQVDSQVTMMFWYRQQPGQSLTLIATANQGSEATYESGFVIDKFPISRPNLTFSTLTVSNMSPEDSSIYLCSVGKGGMNNEQYFGPGTRLLVL.

The rearrangement uses TRBV4-2 and TRBJ2-7; D unresolved. Trimming took off 1 base at V and 3 bases at J, with 7 bases between the two ends. CDR3 size: 13 residues. Germline assignment: CDR1 LGHNA and CDR2 YNFKEQ. This CDR3 reads CASSQVTDYEQYF. In nucleotides, the CDR3 is TGTGCCAGCAGCCAAGTAACGGACTACGAGCAGTACTTC.

This chain connects TRBV6-2 or TRBV6-3 to TRBJ2-1, with TRBD2 identical over 10 bases. CDR3 length equals 15 residues. Germline V gene data show CDR1 as MNHEY and CDR2 as SVGEGT. The trim removed 8 bases at V and 6 bases at J, leaving 10 bases unmatched. CDR3 in amino acids: CASAGLAGAFNEQFF. The CDR3 DNA reads as TGTGCCAGCGCGGGGCTAGCGGGGGCCTTCAATGAGCAGTTCTTC.

Note on this clonotype: One end of the junction varies from germline; a read error may be responsible. The chain has TRBV27 and TRBJ2-7; TRBD1 matches at 7 bases. This CDR3 comprises 15 residues. Germline V CDR1 and CDR2: MNHEY, SMNVEV (reference sequence). The CDR3 sequence: CASSSGQAGSDEQYF. The CDR3 region has the DNA TGTGCCAGCAGTTCTGGACAGGCTGGCTCCGACGAGCAGTACTTC.

This rearrangement joins TRBV25-1 to TRBJ2-1, with 13 bases matching TRBD2. J gave up 7 bases and V 4 bases, and 10 bases lay outside the gene matches. The CDR3 contains 17 residues. The germline CDR1 and CDR2 sequences are MGHDK and SYGVNS. The CDR3 DNA is TGTGCCAGCAGTGGCCCCTCGACTAGCGGGGGGTGGAATGAGCAGTTCTTC. This sequence encodes CASSGPSTSGGWNEQFF.

This sequence joins TRBV9 and TRBJ2-1, with TRBD2 matching over 9 bases. Looked up from germline, CDR1 is SGDLS and CDR2 is YYNGEE. The V segment lost 4 bases and the J segment 4 bases; nucleotides outside the gene matches: 3. The CDR3 is 14 residues long. CDR3 sequence (DNA): TGTGCCAGCAGCCCTAGCGGGGTGTACAATGAGCAGTTCTTC. Encoded protein: CASSPSGVYNEQFF.

The rearrangement uses TRBV29-1 and TRBJ2-7; D uncertain. Trimming removed 4 bases at V and 0 bases at J, with 10 bases between. The CDR3 covers 13 residues. Germline CDR1 is SQVTM and CDR2 is ANQGSEA. CDR3 loop: CSVVSAHSYEQYF. DNA for the CDR3: TGCAGCGTTGTGTCAGCTCACTCCTACGAGCAGTACTTC.

The chain is built from TRBV20-1 and TRBJ2-5, with unresolved D. The J call may be faulty, since TRBJ2-7 better matches the DNA end. The CDR3 has 14 amino acids. Germline V gene lookup returns CDR1 DFQATT and CDR2 SNEGSKA (reference sequence). The CDR3 nucleotides are TGCAGTGCTAGTCTAAAGGCTAGTGCCTACGAGCAGTACTTC. Its protein is CSASLKASAYEQYF.

In this sample, this clonotype turned up a few times. The chain recombines TRBV4-1 with TRBJ2-3; D may be TRBD2 (5 bases). Per germline, CDR1 MGHRA and CDR2 YSYEKL. V was pared by 6 bases and J by 2 bases, with 18 bases between. The CDR3 spans 16 residues. The DNA for the CDR3 is TGCGCCAGCAGATTAGAAGGAGGTATGGTCACAGATACGCAGTATTTT. Protein sequence: CASRLEGGMVTDTQYF.

This clonotype has a handful of counts. The chain combines TRBV9 with TRBJ2-4, with TRBD1 identical over 8 bases. The closer fit of TRBJ2-7 to the DNA end suggests the J call may be wrong. This CDR3 has 14 amino acids. CDR1 and CDR2 from the germline V gene are SGDLS and YYNGEE. The CDR3 here is CASSVAPGQVEQYF. As DNA, the CDR3 is TGTGCCAGCAGCGTAGCTCCGGGACAGGTCGAGCAGTACTTC.

The J gene is TRBJ2-3, the V gene TRBV6-6, with TRBD2 identical over 7 bases. J gave up 0 bases and V 7 bases, and 10 bases lay outside the gene matches. This CDR3 has 16 amino acids. The V gene's germline CDR1 is MNHNY and CDR2 SVGAGI (reference sequence). CDR3 DNA: TGTGCCAGCACCCTGCGGCGGGGGAGCAGCACAGATACGCAGTATTTT. It yields the protein CASTLRRGSSTDTQYF.